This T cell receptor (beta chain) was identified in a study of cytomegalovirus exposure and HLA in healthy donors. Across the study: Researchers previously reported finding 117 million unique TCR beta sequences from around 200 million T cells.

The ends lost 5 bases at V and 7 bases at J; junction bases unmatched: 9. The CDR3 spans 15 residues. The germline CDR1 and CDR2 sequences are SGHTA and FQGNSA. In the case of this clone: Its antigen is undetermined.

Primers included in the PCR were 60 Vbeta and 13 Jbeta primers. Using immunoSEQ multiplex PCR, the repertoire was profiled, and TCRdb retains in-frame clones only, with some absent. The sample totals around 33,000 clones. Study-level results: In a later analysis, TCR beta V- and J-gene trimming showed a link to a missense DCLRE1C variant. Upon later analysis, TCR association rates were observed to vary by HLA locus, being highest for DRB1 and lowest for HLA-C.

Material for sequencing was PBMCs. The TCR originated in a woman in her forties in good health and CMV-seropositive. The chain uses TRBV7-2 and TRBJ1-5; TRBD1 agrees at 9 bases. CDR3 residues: CASSNRDRDNQPQHF. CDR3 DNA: TGTGCCAGCAGCAACCGGGACAGGGATAACCAGCCCCAGCATTTT.